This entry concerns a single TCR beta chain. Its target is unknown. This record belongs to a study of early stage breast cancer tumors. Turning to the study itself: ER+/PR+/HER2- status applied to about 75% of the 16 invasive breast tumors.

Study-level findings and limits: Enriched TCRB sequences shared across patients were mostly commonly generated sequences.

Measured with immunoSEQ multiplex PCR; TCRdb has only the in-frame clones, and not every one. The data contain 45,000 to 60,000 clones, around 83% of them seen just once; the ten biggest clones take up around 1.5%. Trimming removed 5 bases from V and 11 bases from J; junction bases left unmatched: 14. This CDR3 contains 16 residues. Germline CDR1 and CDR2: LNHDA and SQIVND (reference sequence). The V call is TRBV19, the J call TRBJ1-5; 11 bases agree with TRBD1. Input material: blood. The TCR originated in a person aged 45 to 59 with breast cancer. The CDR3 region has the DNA TGTGCCAGTAGTGCGGGCCGGGACAGGGGGTATGGAGCCCAGCATTTT. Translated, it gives CASSAGRDRGYGAQHF. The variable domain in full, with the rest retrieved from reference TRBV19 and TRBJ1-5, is DGGITQSPKYLFRKEGQNVTLSCEQNLNHDAMYWYRQDPGQGLRLIYYSQIVNDFQKGDIAEGYSVSREKKESFPLTVTSAQKNPTAFYLCASSAGRDRGYGAQHFGDGTRLSIL.